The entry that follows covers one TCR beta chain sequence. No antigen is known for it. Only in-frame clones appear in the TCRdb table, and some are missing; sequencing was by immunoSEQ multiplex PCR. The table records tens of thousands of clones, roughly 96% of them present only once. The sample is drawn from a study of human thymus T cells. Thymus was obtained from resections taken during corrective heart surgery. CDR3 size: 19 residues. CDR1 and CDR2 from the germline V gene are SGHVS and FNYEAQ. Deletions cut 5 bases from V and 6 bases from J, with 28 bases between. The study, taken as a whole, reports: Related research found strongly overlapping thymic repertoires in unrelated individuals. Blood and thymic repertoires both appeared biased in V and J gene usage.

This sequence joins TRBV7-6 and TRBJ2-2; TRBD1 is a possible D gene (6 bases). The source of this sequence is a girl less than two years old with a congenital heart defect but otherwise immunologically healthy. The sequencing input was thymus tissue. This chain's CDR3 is CASSPRRGQSGPGPGELFF. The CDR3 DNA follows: TGTGCCAGCAGCCCTCGGCGAGGACAGTCAGGGCCCGGACCCGGGGAGCTGTTTTTT. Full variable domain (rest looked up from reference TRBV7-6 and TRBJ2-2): GAGVSQSPRYKVTKRGQDVALRCDPISGHVSLYWYRQALGQGPEFLTYFNYEAQQDKSGLPNDRFSAERPEGSISTLTIQRTEQRDSAMYRCASSPRRGQSGPGPGELFFGEGSRLTVL.